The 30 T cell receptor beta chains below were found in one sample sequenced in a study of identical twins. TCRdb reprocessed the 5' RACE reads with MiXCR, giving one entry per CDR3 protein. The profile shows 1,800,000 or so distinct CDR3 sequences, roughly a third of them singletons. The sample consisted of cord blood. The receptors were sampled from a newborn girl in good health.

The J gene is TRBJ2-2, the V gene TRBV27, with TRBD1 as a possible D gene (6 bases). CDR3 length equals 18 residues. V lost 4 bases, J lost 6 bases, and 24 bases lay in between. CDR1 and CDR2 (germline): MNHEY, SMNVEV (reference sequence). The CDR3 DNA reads TGTGCCAGCAGTTCCAGACAGGCCGACGAGAGGGTCTCCGGGGAGCTGTTTTTT. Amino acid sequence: CASSSRQADERVSGELFF.

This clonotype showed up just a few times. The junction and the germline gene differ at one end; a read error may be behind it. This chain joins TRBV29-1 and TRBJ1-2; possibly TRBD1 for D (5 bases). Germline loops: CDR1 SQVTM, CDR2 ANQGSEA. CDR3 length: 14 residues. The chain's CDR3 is CSVENEGRNYGHTF. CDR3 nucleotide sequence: TGCAGCGTTGAAAATGAGGGACGAAACTATGGCCACACCTTC.

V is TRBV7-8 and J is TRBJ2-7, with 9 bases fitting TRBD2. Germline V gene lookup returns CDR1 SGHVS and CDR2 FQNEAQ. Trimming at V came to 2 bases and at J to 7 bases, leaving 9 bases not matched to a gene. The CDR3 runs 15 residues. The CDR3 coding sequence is TGTGCCAGCAGCTTATATACGGCGGGAGGGCATGAGCAGTACTTC. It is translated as CASSLYTAGGHEQYF.

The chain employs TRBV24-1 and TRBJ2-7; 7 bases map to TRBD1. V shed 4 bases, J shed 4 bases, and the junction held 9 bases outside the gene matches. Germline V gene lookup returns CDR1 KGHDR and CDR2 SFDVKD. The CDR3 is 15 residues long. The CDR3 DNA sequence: TGTGCCACCAGTGACCCAGGGACAGCCGAGTACGAGCAGTACTTC. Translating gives CATSDPGTAEYEQYF.

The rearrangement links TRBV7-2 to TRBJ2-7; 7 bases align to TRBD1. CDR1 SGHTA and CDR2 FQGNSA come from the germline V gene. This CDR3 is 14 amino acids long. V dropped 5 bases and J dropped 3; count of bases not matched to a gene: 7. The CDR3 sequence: CASSKPQGDYEQYF. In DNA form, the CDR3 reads TGTGCCAGCAGCAAACCGCAGGGGGACTACGAGCAGTACTTC.

In DNA form, the CDR3 reads TGCGCCAGCAGCTTCCAGGCTGAGAACACCGGGGAGCTGTTTTTT. This encodes CASSFQAENTGELFF. V is TRBV5-1 and J is TRBJ2-2; D unresolved. V lost 2 bases and J 1 base, leaving 9 bases between the germline ends. The CDR3 consists of 15 residues. Germline CDR1 is SGHRS and CDR2 is YFSETQ.

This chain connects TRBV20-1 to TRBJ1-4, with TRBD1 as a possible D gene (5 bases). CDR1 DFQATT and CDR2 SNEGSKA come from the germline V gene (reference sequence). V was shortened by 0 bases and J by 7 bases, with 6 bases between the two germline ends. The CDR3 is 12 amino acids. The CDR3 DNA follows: TGCAGTGCTAGAGACAGGGTTGAAAAACTGTTTTTT. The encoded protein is CSARDRVEKLFF.

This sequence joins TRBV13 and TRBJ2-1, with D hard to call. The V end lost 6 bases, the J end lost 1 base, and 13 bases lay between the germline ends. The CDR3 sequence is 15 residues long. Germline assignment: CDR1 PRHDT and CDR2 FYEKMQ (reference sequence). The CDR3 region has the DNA TGTGCCAGCAGGTTCATAGACTCTTCCTACAATGAGCAGTTCTTC. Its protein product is CASRFIDSSYNEQFF.

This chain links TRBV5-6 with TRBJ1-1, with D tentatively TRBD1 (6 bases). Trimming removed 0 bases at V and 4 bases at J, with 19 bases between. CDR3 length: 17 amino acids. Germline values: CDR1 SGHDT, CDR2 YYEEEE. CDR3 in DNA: TGTGCCAGCAGCTTGGCCGGGGGGCGCATCGGCGGCACTGAAGCTTTCTTT. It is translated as CASSLAGGRIGGTEAFF.

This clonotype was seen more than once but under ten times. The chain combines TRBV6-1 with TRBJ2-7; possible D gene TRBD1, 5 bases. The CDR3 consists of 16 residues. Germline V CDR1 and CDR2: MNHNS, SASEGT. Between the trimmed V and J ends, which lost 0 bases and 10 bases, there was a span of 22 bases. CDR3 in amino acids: CASSEALYYKGVVQYF. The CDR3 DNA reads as TGTGCCAGCAGTGAAGCTTTGTACTATAAAGGGGTCGTTCAGTACTTC.

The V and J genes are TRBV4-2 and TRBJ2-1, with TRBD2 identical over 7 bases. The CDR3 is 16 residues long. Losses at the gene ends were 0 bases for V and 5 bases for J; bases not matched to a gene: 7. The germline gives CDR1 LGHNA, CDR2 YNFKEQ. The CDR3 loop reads CASSQERTRGNNEQFF. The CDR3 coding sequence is TGTGCCAGCAGCCAAGAGAGGACTAGAGGAAACAATGAGCAGTTCTTC.

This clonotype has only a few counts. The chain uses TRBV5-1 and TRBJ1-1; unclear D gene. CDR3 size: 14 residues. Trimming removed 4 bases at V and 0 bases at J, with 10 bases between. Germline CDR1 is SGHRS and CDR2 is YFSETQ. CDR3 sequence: CASSSRNLNTEAFF. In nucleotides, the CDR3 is TGCGCCAGCAGCAGCCGAAATTTGAACACTGAAGCTTTCTTT.

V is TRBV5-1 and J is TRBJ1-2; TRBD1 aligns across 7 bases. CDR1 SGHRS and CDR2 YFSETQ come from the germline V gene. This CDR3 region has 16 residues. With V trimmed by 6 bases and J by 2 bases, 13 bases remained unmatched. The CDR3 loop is CASNPTGQMGNYGYTF. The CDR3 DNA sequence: TGCGCCAGCAACCCGACAGGGCAGATGGGAAACTATGGCTACACCTTC.

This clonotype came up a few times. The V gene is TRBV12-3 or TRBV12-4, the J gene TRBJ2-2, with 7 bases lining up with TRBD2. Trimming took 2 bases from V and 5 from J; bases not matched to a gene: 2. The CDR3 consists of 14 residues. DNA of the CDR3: TGTGCCAGCAGTTTACAGCGGGATACCGGGGAGCTGTTTTTT. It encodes CASSLQRDTGELFF.

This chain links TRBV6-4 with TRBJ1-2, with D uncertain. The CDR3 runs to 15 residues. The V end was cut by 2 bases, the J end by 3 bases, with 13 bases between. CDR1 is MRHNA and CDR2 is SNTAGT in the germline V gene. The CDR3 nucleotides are TGTGCCAGCAGTGACATTTGGGGAGTCGACTATGGCTACACCTTC. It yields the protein CASSDIWGVDYGYTF.

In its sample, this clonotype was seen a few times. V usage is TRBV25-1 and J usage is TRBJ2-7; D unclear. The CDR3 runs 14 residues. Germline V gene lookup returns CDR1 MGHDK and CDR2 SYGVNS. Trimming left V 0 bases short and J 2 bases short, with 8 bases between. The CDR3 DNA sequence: TGTGCCAGCAGTGAATATCAGCAGGCCTACGAGCAGTACTTC. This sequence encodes CASSEYQQAYEQYF.

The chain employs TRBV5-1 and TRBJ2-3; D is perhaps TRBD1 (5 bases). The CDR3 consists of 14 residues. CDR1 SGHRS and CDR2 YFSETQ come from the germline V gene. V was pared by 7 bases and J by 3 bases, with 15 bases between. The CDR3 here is CASGSGSSTDTQYF. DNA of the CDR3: TGCGCCAGCGGCTCAGGGTCAAGTACAGATACGCAGTATTTT.

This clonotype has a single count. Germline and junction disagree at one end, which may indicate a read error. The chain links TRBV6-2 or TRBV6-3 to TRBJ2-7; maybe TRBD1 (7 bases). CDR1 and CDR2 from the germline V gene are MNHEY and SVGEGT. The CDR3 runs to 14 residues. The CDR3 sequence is CAGSAGTVTYEQYF. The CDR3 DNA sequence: TGTGCCGGCAGTGCGGGGACAGTTACCTACGAGCAGTACTTC.

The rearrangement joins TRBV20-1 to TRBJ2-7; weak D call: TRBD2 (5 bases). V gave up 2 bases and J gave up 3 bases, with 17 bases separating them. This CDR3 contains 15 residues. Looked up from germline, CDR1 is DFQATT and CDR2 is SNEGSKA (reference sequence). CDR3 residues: CSARPPPRGIYEQYF. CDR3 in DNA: TGCAGTGCTAGACCTCCGCCCAGAGGGATCTACGAGCAGTACTTC.

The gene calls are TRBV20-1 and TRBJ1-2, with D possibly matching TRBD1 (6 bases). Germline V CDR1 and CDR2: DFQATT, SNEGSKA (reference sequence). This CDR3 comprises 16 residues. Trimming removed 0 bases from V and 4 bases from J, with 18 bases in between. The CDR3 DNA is TGCAGTGCTAGAGATCCAGTACAGGGCGCCCGCTATGGCTACACCTTC. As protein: CSARDPVQGARYGYTF.

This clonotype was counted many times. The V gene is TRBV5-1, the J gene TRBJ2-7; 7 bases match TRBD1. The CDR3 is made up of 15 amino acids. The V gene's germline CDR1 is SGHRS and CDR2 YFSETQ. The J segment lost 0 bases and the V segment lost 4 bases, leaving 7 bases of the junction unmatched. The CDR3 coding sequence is TGCGCCAGCAGCGCGCAGACAGGGCTCTCCTACGAGCAGTACTTC. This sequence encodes CASSAQTGLSYEQYF.

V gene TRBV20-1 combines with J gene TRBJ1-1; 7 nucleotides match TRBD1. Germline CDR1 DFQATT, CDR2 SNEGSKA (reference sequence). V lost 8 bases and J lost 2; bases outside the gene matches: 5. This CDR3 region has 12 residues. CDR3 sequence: CSSRTGNTEAFF. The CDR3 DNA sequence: TGCAGTTCCCGGACAGGAAACACTGAAGCTTTCTTT.

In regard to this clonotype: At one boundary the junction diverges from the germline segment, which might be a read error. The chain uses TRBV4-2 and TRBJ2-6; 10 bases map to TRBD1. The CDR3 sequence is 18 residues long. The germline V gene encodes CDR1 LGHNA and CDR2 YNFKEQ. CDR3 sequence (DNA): TGTGCCAGCAACCAAGCTAACGACAGGGGGCATGGGGCCAACGTCCTGACTTTC. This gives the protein CASNQANDRGHGANVLTF.

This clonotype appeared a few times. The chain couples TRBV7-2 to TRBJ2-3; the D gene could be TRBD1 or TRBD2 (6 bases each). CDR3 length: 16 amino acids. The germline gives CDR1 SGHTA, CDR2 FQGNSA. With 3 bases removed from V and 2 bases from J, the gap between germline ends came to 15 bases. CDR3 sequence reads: CASSFTGTGATDTQYF. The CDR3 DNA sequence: TGTGCCAGCAGCTTTACCGGGACGGGGGCCACAGATACGCAGTATTTT.

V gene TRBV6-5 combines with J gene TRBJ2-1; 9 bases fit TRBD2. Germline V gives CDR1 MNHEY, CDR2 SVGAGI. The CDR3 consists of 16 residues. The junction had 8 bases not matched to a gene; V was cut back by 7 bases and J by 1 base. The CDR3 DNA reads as TGTGCCAGCACCAACGCGGGAGGGCTATCCTACAATGAGCAGTTCTTC. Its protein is CASTNAGGLSYNEQFF.

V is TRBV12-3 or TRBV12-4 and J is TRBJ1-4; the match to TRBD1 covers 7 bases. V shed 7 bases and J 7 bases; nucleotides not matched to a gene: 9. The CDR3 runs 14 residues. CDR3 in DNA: TGTGCCAGCATGAGGGGGCTGAGAGGTGAAAAACTGTTTTTT. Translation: CASMRGLRGEKLFF.

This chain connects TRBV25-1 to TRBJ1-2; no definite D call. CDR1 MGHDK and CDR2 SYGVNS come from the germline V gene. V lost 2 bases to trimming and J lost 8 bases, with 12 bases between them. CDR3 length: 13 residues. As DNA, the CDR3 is TGTGCCAGCAGTGAAGTGGACGGAAGGGGCTACACCTTC. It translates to CASSEVDGRGYTF.

This chain's CDR3 is CASRGTGKSRPQHF. The DNA for the CDR3 is TGTGCCAGCAGGGGGACAGGGAAGTCAAGGCCCCAGCATTTT. The genes are TRBV6-2 or TRBV6-3 and TRBJ1-5, with TRBD1 matching 9 bases. Germline CDR1 and CDR2: MNHEY and SVGEGT. The CDR3 spans 14 residues. The junction had 9 bases not matched to a gene; V was cut back by 6 bases and J by 9 bases.

CDR3 sequence reads: CASSNRQGVQPQHF. The DNA of the CDR3 is TGTGCCAGCTCAAATCGACAGGGAGTCCAGCCCCAGCATTTT. V and J are TRBV28 and TRBJ1-5, with 7 bases identical to TRBD1. V lost 8 bases, J lost 7 bases, and 11 bases stayed unmatched. This CDR3 has 14 residues. Germline values: CDR1 MDHEN, CDR2 SYDVKM.

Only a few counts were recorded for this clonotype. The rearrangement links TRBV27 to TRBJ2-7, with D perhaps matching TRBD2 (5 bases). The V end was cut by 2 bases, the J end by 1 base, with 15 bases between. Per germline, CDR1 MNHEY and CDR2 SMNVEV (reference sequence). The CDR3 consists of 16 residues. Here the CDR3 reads CASSLEGAAGSYEQYF. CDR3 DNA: TGTGCCAGCAGTTTAGAGGGCGCGGCTGGGTCCTACGAGCAGTACTTC.